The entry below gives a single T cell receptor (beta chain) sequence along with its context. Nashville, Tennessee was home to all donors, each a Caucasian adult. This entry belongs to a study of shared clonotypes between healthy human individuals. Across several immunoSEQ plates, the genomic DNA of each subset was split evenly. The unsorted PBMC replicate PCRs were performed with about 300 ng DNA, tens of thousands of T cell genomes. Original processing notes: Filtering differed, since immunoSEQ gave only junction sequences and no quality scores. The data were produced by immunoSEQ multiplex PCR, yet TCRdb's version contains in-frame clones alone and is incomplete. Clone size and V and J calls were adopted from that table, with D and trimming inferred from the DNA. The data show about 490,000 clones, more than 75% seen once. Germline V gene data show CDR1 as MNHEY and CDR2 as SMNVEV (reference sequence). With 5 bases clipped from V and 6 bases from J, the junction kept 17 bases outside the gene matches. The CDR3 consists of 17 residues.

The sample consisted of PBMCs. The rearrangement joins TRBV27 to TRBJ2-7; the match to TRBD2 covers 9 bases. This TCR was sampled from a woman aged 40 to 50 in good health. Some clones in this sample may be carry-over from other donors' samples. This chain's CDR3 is CASSPLWREGLYSEQYF. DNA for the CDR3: TGTGCCAGCAGTCCTCTTTGGCGGGAGGGCCTCTATAGCGAGCAGTACTTC.